A selection of T cell receptor beta chains follows, all from one sample in a study of blood T cell repertoires in COVID-19. Libraries were prepared by immunoSEQ multiplex PCR; TCRdb keeps only in-frame clonotypes and omits some of them. The data contain about 74,000 clones, 80% to 90% of them singletons. The specimen was peripheral blood. The receptors stem from an elderly woman with active or convalescent COVID-19. Both conserved end residues are part of each CDR3. The D gene is left open where the match is weak. Where a row states a size, it is once, few, many or the class of an expanded clone; other rows omit it.

clone_size: .
v_call: TRBV7-9
d_call: .
j_call: TRBJ1-4
cdr3_nt: TGTGCCAGCAGCTCGACGGAGCCTAATGAAAAACTGTTTTTT
cdr3_aa: CASSSTEPNEKLFF

clone_size: .
v_call: TRBV19
d_call: TRBD2
j_call: TRBJ2-2
cdr3_nt: TGTGCCAGTAGCCCTACCCGTCGTAGCGGGCTGAACACCGGGGAGCTGTTTTTT
cdr3_aa: CASSPTRRSGLNTGELFF

clone_size: once
v_call: TRBV18
d_call: TRBD1
j_call: TRBJ2-2
cdr3_nt: TGTGCCAGCTCACCACAGACAGGGAACGCCGGGGAGCTGTTTTTT
cdr3_aa: CASSPQTGNAGELFF

clone_size: .
v_call: TRBV5-1
d_call: TRBD1
j_call: TRBJ1-4
cdr3_nt: TGCGCCAGCAGCCCTGGGGGGACAGCAACAAATGAAAAACTGTTTTTT
cdr3_aa: CASSPGGTATNEKLFF

clone_size: .
v_call: TRBV29-1
d_call: TRBD1
j_call: TRBJ1-5
cdr3_nt: TGCAGCGTTGTGACAGGGGGCAGTGGCAATCAGCCCCAGCATTTT
cdr3_aa: CSVVTGGSGNQPQHF

clone_size: once
v_call: TRBV11-3
d_call: TRBD2
j_call: TRBJ2-5
cdr3_nt: TGTGCCAGCAGCTTAGTCGCTAGCGGGGGGCCGAGCCAAGAGACCCAGTACTTC
cdr3_aa: CASSLVASGGPSQETQYF

clone_size: .
v_call: TRBV10-3
d_call: TRBD1
j_call: TRBJ2-7
cdr3_nt: TGTGCCATCCGACGGGACAGGGGAGGCTACGAGCAGTACTTC
cdr3_aa: CAIRRDRGGYEQYF

clone_size: .
v_call: TRBV18
d_call: .
j_call: TRBJ1-3
cdr3_nt: TGTGCCAGCTCAACCGACAGATTCCCGGGAAACACCATATATTTT
cdr3_aa: CASSTDRFPGNTIYF

clone_size: .
v_call: TRBV18
d_call: .
j_call: TRBJ2-7
cdr3_nt: TGTGCCAGCTCACCGGGGCAGGATTCCGGCGAGCAGTACTTC
cdr3_aa: CASSPGQDSGEQYF

clone_size: .
v_call: TRBV6-4
d_call: .
j_call: TRBJ2-7
cdr3_nt: TGTGCCAGCAGTGACCGTGTCACAGGGCGGACCTCCTACGAGCAGTACTTC
cdr3_aa: CASSDRVTGRTSYEQYF

clone_size: .
v_call: TRBV30
d_call: .
j_call: TRBJ1-1
cdr3_nt: TGTGCCTGGATTGATCGGGGGGCGAACACTGAAGCTTTCTTT
cdr3_aa: CAWIDRGANTEAFF

clone_size: few
v_call: TRBV5-1
d_call: .
j_call: TRBJ2-7
cdr3_nt: TGCGCCAGCAGCTTGCCGAGCGGCGACGAGCAGTACTTC
cdr3_aa: CASSLPSGDEQYF

clone_size: .
v_call: TRBV7-2
d_call: .
j_call: TRBJ2-5
cdr3_nt: TGTGCCAGCAGCTTAGGGTTCAGTCAAGAGACCCAGTACTTC
cdr3_aa: CASSLGFSQETQYF

clone_size: .
v_call: TRBV7-9
d_call: .
j_call: TRBJ1-2
cdr3_nt: TGTGCCAGCAGCCGTTGGACGGGAGTTCCCTTTGGCTACACCTTC
cdr3_aa: CASSRWTGVPFGYTF

clone_size: .
v_call: TRBV6-6
d_call: .
j_call: TRBJ2-6
cdr3_nt: TGTGCCAGCAGTCAACCGGGGATAGGAGTCTCTGGGGCCAACGTCCTGACTTTC
cdr3_aa: CASSQPGIGVSGANVLTF

clone_size: .
v_call: TRBV9
d_call: .
j_call: TRBJ2-7
cdr3_nt: TGTGCCAGCAGCCCCGGGGGGCAACCTACGGTCTACGAGCAGTACTTC
cdr3_aa: CASSPGGQPTVYEQYF

clone_size: .
v_call: TRBV6-2/TRBV6-3
d_call: TRBD1
j_call: TRBJ2-3
cdr3_nt: TGTGCCAGCAGTTACTCGAGACAGGGAAAGGGAGATACGCAGTATTTT
cdr3_aa: CASSYSRQGKGDTQYF

clone_size: .
v_call: TRBV5-1
d_call: .
j_call: TRBJ1-4
cdr3_nt: TGCGCCAGCAGCCCACGACAGAATAATGAAAAACTGTTTTTT
cdr3_aa: CASSPRQNNEKLFF

clone_size: .
v_call: TRBV28
d_call: .
j_call: TRBJ2-1
cdr3_nt: TGTGCCAGCAGGGAGGGGGCTGTTGAGCAGTTCTTC
cdr3_aa: CASREGAVEQFF

clone_size: .
v_call: TRBV19
d_call: .
j_call: TRBJ2-3
cdr3_nt: TGTGCCAGTAAGGTCCCAGGGGCGGGTACAGATACGCAGTATTTT
cdr3_aa: CASKVPGAGTDTQYF

clone_size: .
v_call: TRBV7-3
d_call: TRBD2
j_call: TRBJ2-3
cdr3_nt: TGTGCCAGCAGCTTTTCGGCGGGGGGCCGATATACGCAGTATTTT
cdr3_aa: CASSFSAGGRYTQYF

clone_size: .
v_call: TRBV30
d_call: TRBD2
j_call: TRBJ2-5
cdr3_nt: TGTGCCTGGAATATACGGACTAGCGGACAAGAGACCCAGTACTTC
cdr3_aa: CAWNIRTSGQETQYF

clone_size: .
v_call: TRBV5-4
d_call: TRBD2
j_call: TRBJ2-7
cdr3_nt: TGTGCCAGCAGCCCGGCGGGGGGGCTCTATCACGAGCAGTACTTC
cdr3_aa: CASSPAGGLYHEQYF